These 22 T cell receptor beta chains came from one sample sequenced in a study of blood T cells in healthy people across ages. With a J-beta primer mix and a sample-barcoded 5' primer, a second PCR ran about 7 to 12 cycles. TCRdb called the 5' RACE reads again in MiXCR, with one record for every CDR3 protein. The table has 1.5 million to 2 million distinct CDR3 sequences, roughly 50% seen once. The sequenced sample was blood. These receptors were collected from a woman aged 40 to 55 in good health.

This chain joins TRBV28 and TRBJ1-2; maybe TRBD1 (5 bases). Trimming stripped 5 bases from V and 5 bases from J, with 18 bases between. This CDR3 has 15 amino acids. Germline CDR1 MDHEN, CDR2 SYDVKM. The CDR3 sequence: CASSGIRGVDYGYTF. The DNA of the CDR3 is TGTGCCAGCAGTGGGATTCGGGGGGTGGATTATGGCTACACCTTC.

The chain employs TRBV9 and TRBJ2-1, with D uncertain. The V gene's germline CDR1 is SGDLS and CDR2 YYNGEE. The V end lost 0 bases, the J end lost 8 bases, and 12 bases lay between the germline ends. The CDR3 is 14 amino acids. CDR3 sequence (DNA): TGTGCCAGCAGCGTAGATGGCCTAACAGATGAGCAGTTCTTC. Protein sequence: CASSVDGLTDEQFF.

This clonotype came up once. The rearrangement links TRBV25-1 to TRBJ2-3, with 8 bases fitting TRBD1. The CDR3 is 16 amino acids. V was clipped by 6 bases and J by 2 bases; unmatched bases: 10. The germline V gene encodes CDR1 MGHDK and CDR2 SYGVNS. Written as DNA, the CDR3 is TGTGCCAGCAGCTATTATCCGGGACAGGCCACAGATACGCAGTATTTT. Its protein is CASSYYPGQATDTQYF.

The rearrangement joins TRBV4-1 to TRBJ2-7, with 8 bases matching TRBD2. CDR1 MGHRA and CDR2 YSYEKL come from the germline V gene. The CDR3 extends over 18 amino acids. V gave up 6 bases and J gave up 3 bases; unmatched junction bases: 19. The CDR3 loop is CASRRSTGGRAEHYEQYF. The CDR3 DNA reads as TGCGCCAGCAGAAGATCCACGGGAGGGAGGGCAGAACACTACGAGCAGTACTTC.

V usage is TRBV4-3 and J usage is TRBJ1-5, with 9 bases lining up with TRBD1. The V gene end was trimmed by 2 bases and the J gene end by 5 bases; junction bases not matched to a gene: 13. The CDR3 contains 18 residues. Looked up from germline, CDR1 is LGHNA and CDR2 is YSLEER. The CDR3 region has the DNA TGCGCCAGCAGCCAACTAGGACAGGGGAGTTCGAGTGATCAGCCCCAGCATTTT. Amino acids: CASSQLGQGSSSDQPQHF.

The V and J genes are TRBV4-2 and TRBJ2-4; D tentatively reads TRBD1 or TRBD2 (7 bases each). The CDR3 extends over 18 amino acids. CDR1 LGHNA and CDR2 YNFKEQ come from the germline V gene. Trimming left V 0 bases short and J 0 bases short, with 15 bases between. For the CDR3, the DNA is TGTGCCAGCAGCCAAGAAGGGGAGGGGGCCATAGCCAAAAACATTCAGTACTTC. Its translation is CASSQEGEGAIAKNIQYF.

This sequence joins TRBV21-1 and TRBJ1-2. TRBV21-1 is a pseudogene. CDR3 size: 15 residues. CDR3 bases: TGTGCCAGCAGCATTAACGCGGGAGGAGCCTATGGCTACACCTTC. Amino acids: CASSINAGGAYGYTF.

The V and J genes are TRBV9 and TRBJ2-6; no clear D gene. The CDR3 is 11 residues long. Between the trimmed V and J ends, which lost 10 bases and 8 bases, there was a span of 10 bases. Germline CDR1 is SGDLS and CDR2 is YYNGEE. The CDR3, as DNA: TGTGCCGGGATTCCGCCCAACGTCCTGACTTTC. It is translated as CAGIPPNVLTF.

Many counts were recorded for this clonotype. This rearrangement joins TRBV29-1 to TRBJ2-6; TRBD1 matches at 7 bases. CDR3 size: 14 residues. Losses at the gene ends were 3 bases for V and 5 bases for J; bases not matched to a gene: 4. The germline V gene encodes CDR1 SQVTM and CDR2 ANQGSEA. The CDR3 DNA follows: TGCAGCGTTGATGACAGGGCGCGGGCCAACGTCCTGACTTTC. As protein: CSVDDRARANVLTF.

This clonotype occurred once. This chain uses TRBV6-2 or TRBV6-3 with TRBJ2-6; D gene uncertain. The germline gives CDR1 MNHEY, CDR2 SVGEGT. There are 17 residues in the CDR3. Trimming left V 6 bases short and J 0 bases short, with 15 bases between. CDR3 region: CASRSPLQFSGANVLTF. The DNA for the CDR3 is TGTGCCAGCAGATCCCCACTACAATTCTCTGGGGCCAACGTCCTGACTTTC.

The V call is TRBV5-1, the J call TRBJ1-2, with a weak D call TRBD1 (5 bases). Germline V gives CDR1 SGHRS, CDR2 YFSETQ. The CDR3 has 15 residues. V shed 0 bases and J shed 2 bases, with 11 bases lying between them. Here the CDR3 reads CASSLVGERNYGYTF. The CDR3 DNA reads as TGCGCCAGCAGCTTGGTGGGGGAGAGAAACTATGGCTACACCTTC.

The rearrangement joins TRBV28 to TRBJ2-1, with D possibly TRBD1 on 6 matching bases. V was clipped by 6 bases and J by 5 bases, with 14 bases between them. CDR1 MDHEN and CDR2 SYDVKM come from the germline V gene. The CDR3 sequence is 14 residues long. CDR3 loop: CASRPRGVDNEQFF. The CDR3 DNA is TGTGCCAGCAGACCCAGGGGCGTGGACAATGAGCAGTTCTTC.

This rearrangement joins TRBV7-9 to TRBJ2-3, with D possibly TRBD2 on 5 matching bases. The CDR3 is 15 residues long. Per germline, CDR1 SEHNR and CDR2 FQNEAQ (reference sequence). V lost 5 bases and J lost 0, with 12 bases in between. The CDR3 DNA reads TGTGCCAGCAGCGTCGGGGTATTTAGCACAGATACGCAGTATTTT. Protein product: CASSVGVFSTDTQYF.

In its sample, this clonotype was seen a few times. This rearrangement joins TRBV27 to TRBJ1-2; D perhaps matches TRBD1 (6 bases). Trimming left V 4 bases short and J 6 bases short, with 12 bases between. Germline CDR1 is MNHEY and CDR2 is SMNVEV (reference sequence). The CDR3 covers 13 residues. The CDR3 coding sequence is TGTGCCAGCAGTTGGCAAGGGGGAGATGGCTACACCTTC. This translates into CASSWQGGDGYTF.

This clonotype has a single count. V usage is TRBV28 and J usage is TRBJ2-5; 9 bases match TRBD1. Trimming removed 4 bases from V and 5 bases from J; junction bases left unmatched: 8. This CDR3 contains 15 residues. Per germline, CDR1 MDHEN and CDR2 SYDVKM. The CDR3 DNA reads as TGTGCCAGCAGTTCCCCCGGGACAGGGAGTGAGACCCAGTACTTC. Translation: CASSSPGTGSETQYF.

The chain carries TRBV5-5 and TRBJ2-7; D is perhaps TRBD1 (5 bases). V was shortened by 3 bases and J by 2 bases, with 15 bases between the two germline ends. Germline loops: CDR1 SGHKS, CDR2 YYEKEE (reference sequence). The CDR3 sequence is 15 residues long. CDR3 in amino acids: CASSSVSGRAYEQYF. For the CDR3, the DNA is TGTGCCAGCAGCTCGGTTTCCGGCAGGGCCTACGAGCAGTACTTC. The variable domain in full, completed from reference TRBV5-5 and TRBJ2-7, reads DAGVTQSPTHLIKTRGQQVTLRCSPISGHKSVSWYQQVLGQGPQFIFQYYEKEERGRGNFPDRFSARQFPNYSSELNVNALLLGDSALYLCASSSVSGRAYEQYFGPGTRLTVT.

With regard to this clonotype: The junction does not match germline at one end; this may be a read error. This chain joins TRBV20-1 and TRBJ1-6; 9 bases align to TRBD1. CDR1 and CDR2 from the germline V gene are DFQATT and SNEGSKA (reference sequence). The length of the CDR3 is 16 residues. As DNA, the CDR3 is TGCAGTGCAAAGGGACAGGGCACCACATTTTATTCACCCCCCCACTTT. This sequence encodes CSAKGQGTTFYSPPHF.

This clonotype was seen more than once but under ten times. This sequence joins TRBV29-1 and TRBJ2-7, with D possibly called TRBD1 or TRBD2 (5 bases each). Germline CDR1 and CDR2: SQVTM and ANQGSEA. Trimming left V 5 bases short and J 1 base short, with 9 bases between. The CDR3 covers 12 residues. CDR3 coding DNA: TGCAGCGTTCGGGACGGATCCTACGAGCAGTACTTC. Translation: CSVRDGSYEQYF.

This clonotype has only one observation. V usage is TRBV6-2 or TRBV6-3 and J usage is TRBJ2-7; perhaps TRBD2 as D (5 bases). Gene TRBJ2-5 matches the end of the DNA better, so the J call may be wrong. CDR3 length equals 14 residues. Germline V CDR1 and CDR2: MNHEY, SVGEGT. CDR3 in DNA: TGTGCCAGCAGCCGAGGGCTAGTAGGGAAGACCCAGTACTTC. This gives the protein CASSRGLVGKTQYF.

This clonotype showed up just a few times. The chain links TRBV7-8 to TRBJ2-3; 9 bases map to TRBD2. This CDR3 comprises 18 residues. V shed 11 bases, J shed 0 bases, and the junction held 18 bases outside the gene matches. The germline gives CDR1 SGHVS, CDR2 FQNEAQ. CDR3 in amino acids: CAGGTGVAGGLSTDTQYF. CDR3 nucleotides: TGTGCCGGAGGAACAGGAGTGGCGGGGGGGCTTAGCACAGATACGCAGTATTTT.

V gene TRBV28 combines with J gene TRBJ1-2; 7 nucleotides line up with TRBD1. In germline, CDR1 is MDHEN, CDR2 SYDVKM. CDR3 length equals 12 residues. Germline trimming cut 3 bases from V and 8 bases from J; bases unmatched to any gene: 3. The CDR3 here is CASSFGTAGYTF. In DNA form, the CDR3 reads TGTGCCAGCAGTTTCGGGACAGCCGGCTACACCTTC.

This chain uses TRBV6-2 or TRBV6-3 with TRBJ2-5; D may match TRBD1 or TRBD2 (5 bases each). The CDR3 contains 15 residues. The V end was cut by 2 bases, the J end by 5 bases, with 15 bases between. The V gene's germline CDR1 is MNHEY and CDR2 SVGEGT. The CDR3 reads CASSYPSTGAETQYF. In DNA form, the CDR3 reads TGTGCCAGCAGTTACCCTTCCACCGGGGCGGAGACCCAGTACTTC.